Below are 10 T cell receptor beta chains sequenced from a single sample in a study of Ad26.COV2.S vaccination and SARS-CoV-2 variants. Stated treatment: some 20 received Ad26.COV2.S at low or high dose, single or two shots; 5 received placebo; per-sample allocation not given. Day 63 following the first vaccine or placebo injection was when the samples were taken. Sequencing used immunoSEQ multiplex PCR; TCRdb keeps in-frame clones, though not all of them. This table has around 340,000 clones, about 87% appearing once. The source material was peripheral blood, sampled in a trial of Ad26.COV2.S vaccine versus placebo. Receptors originate from a person aged 18 to 65 who received the Ad26.COV2.S COVID-19 vaccine or a placebo.

The V and J genes are TRBV2 and TRBJ2-3; D is uncertain. CDR3 length equals 10 residues. Germline values: CDR1 SNHLY, CDR2 FYNNEI. V was cut by 10 bases and J by 5 bases, with 7 bases left in between. The CDR3 coding sequence is TGTGCCACCGAAGTAGATACGCAGTATTTT. Its translation: CATEVDTQYF.

The chain carries TRBV13 and TRBJ2-5; possibly TRBD1 for D (6 bases). V lost 5 bases to trimming and J lost 0 bases, with 7 bases between them. The germline V gene has CDR1 PRHDT and CDR2 FYEKMQ (reference sequence). CDR3 length: 13 residues. The chain's CDR3 is CASSNRDQETQYF. As DNA, the CDR3 is TGTGCCAGCAGCAACAGGGACCAAGAGACCCAGTACTTC.

This clone was detected only a few times. The rearrangement links TRBV3-1 (or the pseudogene TRBV3-2) to TRBJ1-6; D gene uncertain. Germline CDR1 LGHDT, CDR2 YNNKEL (reference sequence). Trimming removed 4 bases at V and 10 bases at J, with 8 bases between. The CDR3 is made up of 12 amino acids. The CDR3 DNA follows: TGTGCCAGCAGCCGTCCCGCGTCACCCCTCCACTTT. This encodes CASSRPASPLHF.

Only one count was recorded for this clone. In DNA, the CDR3 is TGTGCCAGCAGGACTAGCGGGGGGCCGAACCCTTACGAGCAGTACTTC. It encodes CASRTSGGPNPYEQYF. The chain employs TRBV27 and TRBJ2-7; 13 bases match TRBD2. Germline V lookup: CDR1 MNHEY, CDR2 SMNVEV (reference sequence). The trim removed 6 bases at V and 4 bases at J, leaving 9 bases unmatched. This CDR3 has 16 amino acids.

J is TRBJ1-4 and V is TRBV27; D ambiguous. Trimming removed 6 bases from V and 3 bases from J, with 14 bases in between. The CDR3 spans 15 residues. Germline CDR1 is MNHEY and CDR2 is SMNVEV (reference sequence). In nucleotides, the CDR3 is TGTGCCAGCAGATCTGGGGTGGCAGCTAATGAAAAACTGTTTTTT. It translates to CASRSGVAANEKLFF.

This clone was recorded only once. The chain combines TRBV6-6 with TRBJ1-1; TRBD1 agrees at 7 bases. Trimming removed 2 bases from V and 10 bases from J; junction bases left unmatched: 10. Germline V gene sequence: CDR1 MNHNY, CDR2 SVGAGI (reference sequence). This CDR3 comprises 14 residues. CDR3: CASSYLDRAIGAFF. In DNA form, the CDR3 reads TGTGCCAGCAGTTACCTTGACAGGGCCATCGGAGCTTTCTTT.

The V and J genes are TRBV28 and TRBJ2-3, with 8 bases fitting TRBD1. With 2 bases clipped from V and 8 bases from J, the junction kept 12 bases outside the gene matches. CDR3 length equals 16 residues. Germline V CDR1 and CDR2: MDHEN, SYDVKM. The CDR3: CASSLRTGLAGGTQYF. CDR3 coding DNA: TGTGCCAGCAGTTTAAGGACAGGGCTAGCTGGGGGTACGCAGTATTTT.

J is TRBJ2-7 and V is TRBV2; no definite D call. V was pared by 1 base and J by 12 bases, with 19 bases between. The CDR3 extends over 14 amino acids. The germline V gene has CDR1 SNHLY and CDR2 FYNNEI. The CDR3 DNA follows: TGTGCCAGCAGTGAAGAAGAGGTCGTTTCCCCAGCGTACTTC. Translating it yields CASSEEEVVSPAYF.

As for this clone: Sequence at one end of the junction differs from germline and may be a read error. J is TRBJ1-1 and V is TRBV6-5; 8 positions match TRBD1. The CDR3 runs to 14 residues. Germline V CDR1 and CDR2: MNHEY, SVGAGI. The DNA for the CDR3 is TGTGCCAGCAGTGACTCTGACAGGGGCACTGAAGCTTTCTTT. It yields the protein CASSDSDRGTEAFF.

This chain joins TRBV18 and TRBJ1-5; D perhaps matches TRBD1 (5 bases). Germline loops: CDR1 KGHSH, CDR2 LQKENI. This CDR3 comprises 15 residues. The V end was cut by 1 base, the J end by 4 bases, with 11 bases between. The CDR3 nucleotides read TGTGCCAGCTCACCACAGACAGTTCTAAATCAGCCCCAGCATTTT. This translates into CASSPQTVLNQPQHF.